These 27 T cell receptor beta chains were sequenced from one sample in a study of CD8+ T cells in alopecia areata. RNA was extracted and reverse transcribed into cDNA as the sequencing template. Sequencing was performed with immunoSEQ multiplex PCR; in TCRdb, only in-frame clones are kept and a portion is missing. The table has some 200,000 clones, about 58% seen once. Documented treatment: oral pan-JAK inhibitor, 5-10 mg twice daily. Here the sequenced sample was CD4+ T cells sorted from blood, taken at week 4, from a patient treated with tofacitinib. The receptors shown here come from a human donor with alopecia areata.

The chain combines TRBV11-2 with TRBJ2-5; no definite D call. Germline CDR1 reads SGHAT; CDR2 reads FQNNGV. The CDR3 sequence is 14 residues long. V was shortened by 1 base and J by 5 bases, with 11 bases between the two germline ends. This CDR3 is CASSLVPGSETQYF. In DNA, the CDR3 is TGTGCCAGCAGCTTAGTTCCGGGTTCGGAGACCCAGTACTTC.

The CDR3 DNA follows: TGTGCCAGCAGCAAAGGACAGTTACAACAAGAGACCCAGTACTTC. This encodes CASSKGQLQQETQYF. The V gene is TRBV7-3, the J gene TRBJ2-5; possibly TRBD1 for D (6 bases). The CDR3 spans 15 residues. V gave up 5 bases and J gave up 2 bases, with 15 bases separating them. CDR1 is SGHTA, CDR2 FQGTGA, per germline.

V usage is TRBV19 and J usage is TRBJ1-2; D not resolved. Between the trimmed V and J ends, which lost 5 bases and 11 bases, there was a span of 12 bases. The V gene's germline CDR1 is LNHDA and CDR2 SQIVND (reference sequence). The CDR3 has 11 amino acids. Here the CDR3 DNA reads TGTGCCAGTAGTCAGCTTCTTGCGTACACCTTC. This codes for CASSQLLAYTF.

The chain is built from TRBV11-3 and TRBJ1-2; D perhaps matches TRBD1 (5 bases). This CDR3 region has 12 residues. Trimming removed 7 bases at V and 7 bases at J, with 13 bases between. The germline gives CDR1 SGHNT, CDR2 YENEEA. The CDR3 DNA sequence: TGTGCCAGCAACGGGGCGTACGGTGGCTACACCTTC. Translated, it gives CASNGAYGGYTF.

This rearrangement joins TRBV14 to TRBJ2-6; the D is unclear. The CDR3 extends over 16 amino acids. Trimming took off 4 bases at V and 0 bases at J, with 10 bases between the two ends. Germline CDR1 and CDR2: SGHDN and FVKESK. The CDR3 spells CASSRGVVSGANVLTF. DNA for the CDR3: TGTGCCAGCAGCCGGGGTGTGGTCTCTGGGGCCAACGTCCTGACTTTC.

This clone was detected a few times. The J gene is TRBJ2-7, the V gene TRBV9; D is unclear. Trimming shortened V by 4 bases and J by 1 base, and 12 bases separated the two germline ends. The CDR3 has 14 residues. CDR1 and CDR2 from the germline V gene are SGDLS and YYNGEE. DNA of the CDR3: TGTGCCAGCAGCCCGAGCTTGGCTTCCTACGAGCAGTACTTC. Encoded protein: CASSPSLASYEQYF.

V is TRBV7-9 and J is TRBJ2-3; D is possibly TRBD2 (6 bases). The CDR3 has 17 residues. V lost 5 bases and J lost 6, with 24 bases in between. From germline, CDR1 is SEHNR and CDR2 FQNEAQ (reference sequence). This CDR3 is CASSGRLVAQAGDTQYF. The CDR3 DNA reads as TGTGCCAGCAGCGGCCGTTTGGTAGCCCAAGCGGGCGATACGCAGTATTTT.

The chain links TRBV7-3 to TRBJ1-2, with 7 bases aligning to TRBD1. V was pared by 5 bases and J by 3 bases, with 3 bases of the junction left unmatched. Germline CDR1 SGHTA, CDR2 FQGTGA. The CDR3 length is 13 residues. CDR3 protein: CASSARGDYGYTF. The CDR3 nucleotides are TGTGCCAGCAGCGCCAGGGGGGACTATGGCTACACCTTC.

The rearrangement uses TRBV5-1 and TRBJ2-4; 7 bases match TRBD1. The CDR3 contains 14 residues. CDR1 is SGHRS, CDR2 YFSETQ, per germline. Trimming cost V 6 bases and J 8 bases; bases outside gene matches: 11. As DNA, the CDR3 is TGCGCCAGCAAGCGGACAGGAGAAGGGCACATTCAGTACTTC. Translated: CASKRTGEGHIQYF.

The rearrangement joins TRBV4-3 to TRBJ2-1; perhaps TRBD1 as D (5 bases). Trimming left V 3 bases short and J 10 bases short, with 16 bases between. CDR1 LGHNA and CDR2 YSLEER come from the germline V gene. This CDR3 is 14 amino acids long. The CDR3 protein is CASSQRVRGGEQFF. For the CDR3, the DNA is TGCGCCAGCAGCCAGAGAGTAAGGGGCGGCGAGCAGTTCTTC.

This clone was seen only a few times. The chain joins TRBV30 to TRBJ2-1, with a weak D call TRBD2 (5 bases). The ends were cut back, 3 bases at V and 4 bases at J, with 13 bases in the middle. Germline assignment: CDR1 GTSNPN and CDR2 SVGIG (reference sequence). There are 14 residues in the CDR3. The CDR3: CAWREIGVYNEQFF. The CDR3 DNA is TGTGCCTGGAGGGAGATCGGGGTTTACAATGAGCAGTTCTTC. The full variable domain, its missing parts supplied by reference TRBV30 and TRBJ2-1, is SQTIHQWPATLVQPVGSPLSLECTVEGTSNPNLYWYRQAAGRGLQLLFYSVGIGQISSEVPQNLSASRPQDRQFILSSKKLLLSDSGFYLCAWREIGVYNEQFFGPGTRLTVL.

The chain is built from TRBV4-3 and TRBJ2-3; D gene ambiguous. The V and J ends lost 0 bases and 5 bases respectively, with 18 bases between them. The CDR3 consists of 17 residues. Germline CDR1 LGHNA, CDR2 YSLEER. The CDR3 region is CASSQDSLWTSGDTQYF. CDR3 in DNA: TGCGCCAGCAGCCAAGATTCGCTTTGGACCTCGGGAGATACGCAGTATTTT.

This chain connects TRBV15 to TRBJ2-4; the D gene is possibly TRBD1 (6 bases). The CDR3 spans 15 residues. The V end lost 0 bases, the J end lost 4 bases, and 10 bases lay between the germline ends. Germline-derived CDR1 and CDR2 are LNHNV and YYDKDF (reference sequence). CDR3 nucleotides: TGTGCCACCAGCAGAGATGCACAGGGAAAAAACATTCAGTACTTC. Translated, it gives CATSRDAQGKNIQYF. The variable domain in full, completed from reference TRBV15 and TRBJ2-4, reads DAMVIQNPRYQVTQFGKPVTLSCSQTLNHNVMYWYQQKSSQAPKLLFHYYDKDFNNEADTPDNFQSRRPNTSFCFLDIRSPGLGDTAMYLCATSRDAQGKNIQYFGAGTRLSVL.

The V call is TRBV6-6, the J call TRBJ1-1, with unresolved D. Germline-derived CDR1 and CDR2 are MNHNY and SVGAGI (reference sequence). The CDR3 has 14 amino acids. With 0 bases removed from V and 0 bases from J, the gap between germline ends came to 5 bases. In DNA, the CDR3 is TGTGCCAGCAGTTACTCTTTCGTGAACACTGAAGCTTTCTTT. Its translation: CASSYSFVNTEAFF.

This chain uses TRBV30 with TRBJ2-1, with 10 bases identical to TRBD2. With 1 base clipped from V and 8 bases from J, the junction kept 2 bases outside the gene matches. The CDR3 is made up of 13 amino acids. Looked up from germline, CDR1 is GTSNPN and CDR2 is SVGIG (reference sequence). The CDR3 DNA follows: TGTGCCTGGAGTGGTCTAGCGGGGGATGAGCAGTTCTTC. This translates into CAWSGLAGDEQFF. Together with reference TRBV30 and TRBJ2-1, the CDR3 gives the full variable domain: SQTIHQWPATLVQPVGSPLSLECTVEGTSNPNLYWYRQAAGRGLQLLFYSVGIGQISSEVPQNLSASRPQDRQFILSSKKLLLSDSGFYLCAWSGLAGDEQFFGPGTRLTVL.

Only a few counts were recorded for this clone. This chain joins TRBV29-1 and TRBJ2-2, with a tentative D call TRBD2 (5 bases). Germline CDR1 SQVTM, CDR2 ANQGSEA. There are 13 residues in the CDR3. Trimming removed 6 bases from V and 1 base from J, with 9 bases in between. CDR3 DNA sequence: TGCAGCGTAGACGGGGAGAACACCGGGGAGCTGTTTTTT. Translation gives CSVDGENTGELFF.

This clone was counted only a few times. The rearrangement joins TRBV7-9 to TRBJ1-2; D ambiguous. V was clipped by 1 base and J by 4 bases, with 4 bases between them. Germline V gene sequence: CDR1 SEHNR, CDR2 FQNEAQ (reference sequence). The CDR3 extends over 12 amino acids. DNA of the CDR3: TGTGCCAGCAGCTTAGAGATCTATGGCTACACCTTC. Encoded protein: CASSLEIYGYTF.

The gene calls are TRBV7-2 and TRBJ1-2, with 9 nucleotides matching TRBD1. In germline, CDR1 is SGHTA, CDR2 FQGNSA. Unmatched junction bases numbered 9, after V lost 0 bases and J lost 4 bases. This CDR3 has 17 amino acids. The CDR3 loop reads CASSLAPGQGFGYGYTF. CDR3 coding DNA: TGTGCCAGCAGCTTAGCCCCGGGACAGGGATTCGGCTATGGCTACACCTTC. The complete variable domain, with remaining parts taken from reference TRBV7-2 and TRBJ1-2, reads GAGVSQSPSNKVTEKGKDVELRCDPISGHTALYWYRQSLGQGLEFLIYFQGNSAPDKSGLPSDRFSAERTGGSVSTLTIQRTQQEDSAVYLCASSLAPGQGFGYGYTFGSGTRLTVV.

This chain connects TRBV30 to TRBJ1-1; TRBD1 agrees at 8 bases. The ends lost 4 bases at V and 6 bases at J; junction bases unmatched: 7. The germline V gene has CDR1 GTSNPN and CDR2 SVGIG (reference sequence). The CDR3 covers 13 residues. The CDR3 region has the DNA TGTGCCTGGAAGGCTCCAGGGGGCTCTGAAGCTTTCTTT. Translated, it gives CAWKAPGGSEAFF.

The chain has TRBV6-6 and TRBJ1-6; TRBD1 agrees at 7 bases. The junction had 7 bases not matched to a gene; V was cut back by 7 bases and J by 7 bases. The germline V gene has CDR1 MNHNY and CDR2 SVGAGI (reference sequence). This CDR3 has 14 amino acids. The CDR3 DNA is TGTGCCAGCAACGAGGGGGCCCCGAATTCACCCCTCCACTTT. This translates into CASNEGAPNSPLHF.

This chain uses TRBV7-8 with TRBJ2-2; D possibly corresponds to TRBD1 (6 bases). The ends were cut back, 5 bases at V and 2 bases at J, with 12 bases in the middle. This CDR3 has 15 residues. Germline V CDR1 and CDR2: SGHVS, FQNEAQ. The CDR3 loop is CASSLDRFNTGELFF. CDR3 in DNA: TGTGCCAGCAGCCTAGACAGGTTCAACACCGGGGAGCTGTTTTTT.

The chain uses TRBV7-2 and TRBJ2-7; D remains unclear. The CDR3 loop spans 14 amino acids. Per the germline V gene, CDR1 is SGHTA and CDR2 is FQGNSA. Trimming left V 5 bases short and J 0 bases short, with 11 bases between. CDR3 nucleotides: TGTGCCAGCAGCCCAAGCCGGGCCTCCTACGAGCAGTACTTC. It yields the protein CASSPSRASYEQYF.

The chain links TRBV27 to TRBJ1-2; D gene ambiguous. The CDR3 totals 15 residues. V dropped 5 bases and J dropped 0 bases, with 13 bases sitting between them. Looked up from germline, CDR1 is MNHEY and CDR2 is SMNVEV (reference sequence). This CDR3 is CASSVTTSANYGYTF. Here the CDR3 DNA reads TGTGCCAGCAGTGTTACTACCTCAGCTAACTATGGCTACACCTTC.

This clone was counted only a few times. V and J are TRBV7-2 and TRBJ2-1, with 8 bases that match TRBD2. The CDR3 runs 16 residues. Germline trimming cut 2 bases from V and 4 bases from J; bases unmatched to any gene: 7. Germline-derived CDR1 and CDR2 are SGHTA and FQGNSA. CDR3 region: CASSLLAGGIYNEQFF. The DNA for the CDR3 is TGTGCCAGCAGCTTATTGGCGGGGGGAATATACAATGAGCAGTTCTTC.

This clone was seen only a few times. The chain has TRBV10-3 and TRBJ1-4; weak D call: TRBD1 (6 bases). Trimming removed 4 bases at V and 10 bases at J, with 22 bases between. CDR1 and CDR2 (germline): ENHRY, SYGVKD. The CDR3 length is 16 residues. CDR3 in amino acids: CAISGPPGQELGKLFF. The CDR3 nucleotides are TGTGCCATCAGTGGGCCACCGGGACAAGAATTGGGAAAACTGTTTTTT.

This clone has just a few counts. CDR3 amino acids: CASSQFEEQFF. As DNA, the CDR3 is TGCGCCAGCAGCCAATTTGAGGAGCAGTTCTTC. The chain recombines TRBV5-1 with TRBJ2-1, with unresolved D. The V gene lost 4 bases and the J gene lost 10 bases, with 9 bases spanning the gap. The CDR3 has 11 amino acids. CDR1 SGHRS and CDR2 YFSETQ come from the germline V gene.

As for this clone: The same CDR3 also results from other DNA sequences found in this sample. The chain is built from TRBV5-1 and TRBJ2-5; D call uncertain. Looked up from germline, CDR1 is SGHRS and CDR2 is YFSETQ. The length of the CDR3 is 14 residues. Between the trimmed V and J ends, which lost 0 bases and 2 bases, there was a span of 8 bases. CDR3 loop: CASSLDSKQETQYF. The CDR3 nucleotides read TGCGCCAGCAGCTTGGACAGCAAGCAAGAGACCCAGTACTTC.